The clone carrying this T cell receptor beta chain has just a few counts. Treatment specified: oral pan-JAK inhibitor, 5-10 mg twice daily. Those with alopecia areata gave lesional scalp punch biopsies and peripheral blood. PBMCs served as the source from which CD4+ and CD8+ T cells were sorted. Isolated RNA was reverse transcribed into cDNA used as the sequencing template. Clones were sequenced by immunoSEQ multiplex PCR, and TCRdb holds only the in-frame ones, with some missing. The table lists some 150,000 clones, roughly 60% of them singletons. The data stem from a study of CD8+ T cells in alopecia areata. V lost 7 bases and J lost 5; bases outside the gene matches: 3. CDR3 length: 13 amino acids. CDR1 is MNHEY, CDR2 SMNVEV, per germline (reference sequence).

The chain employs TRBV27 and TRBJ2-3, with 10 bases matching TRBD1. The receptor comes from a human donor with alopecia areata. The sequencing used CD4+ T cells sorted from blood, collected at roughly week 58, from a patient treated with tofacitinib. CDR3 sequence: CASKGTGEDTQYF. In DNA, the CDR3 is TGTGCCAGCAAAGGGACAGGGGAAGATACGCAGTATTTT.